The subject of this entry is one TCR beta chain. The CDR3 sequence is 15 residues long. The ends lost 4 bases at V and 5 bases at J; junction bases unmatched: 8. From germline, CDR1 is KGHDR and CDR2 SFDVKD. This sample was included in a study of blood T cell repertoires in COVID-19. The protocol was immunoSEQ multiplex PCR, while the TCRdb copy is restricted to in-frame clones and leaves out a portion. Among 83,000 or so clones, 70% to 90% were seen once, and the ten largest hold 7% to 9%. The sequence came from a man older than 75 with active or convalescent COVID-19. V gene TRBV24-1 combines with J gene TRBJ2-5; 8 bases fit TRBD1. The sample was peripheral blood. DNA for the CDR3: TGTGCCACCAGTGACCGGACAGGGCCGACGGAGACCCAGTACTTC. This translates into CATSDRTGPTETQYF.